This TCR beta chain was observed in a study of T-cell reconstitution after alpha-beta-depleted transplantation in children. V was cut by 7 bases and J by 5 bases, with 14 bases left in between. Germline CDR1 and CDR2: LNHDA and SQIVND (reference sequence). This CDR3 has 13 amino acids. In its sample, this clonotype was seen once. Unique molecular identifiers were incorporated into the prepared TCRbeta library. TCRdb itself ran the PCR reads through MiXCR, one entry per CDR3 protein. The data contain around 530,000 distinct CDR3 sequences, less than 35% of them seen just once; the ten biggest clones take up under 3%.

The sample here was PBMCs from the stem cell graft donor, taken from the stem cell graft. V gene TRBV19 combines with J gene TRBJ2-5; D not certain. The source is a human donor who donated a stem cell graft to a child with aplastic anemia. CDR3 amino acids: CASTSLAGETQYF. The DNA for the CDR3 is TGTGCCAGTACGTCATTGGCCGGGGAGACCCAGTACTTC.